This is a list of T cell receptor beta chains from one sample in a study of early T cells in non-severe SARS-CoV-2 infection. TCRdb independently ran MiXCR on the 5' RACE reads; one entry per CDR3 protein. The sample records almost 30,000 distinct CDR3 sequences, under 6% being singletons. The sample taken for sequencing was whole blood. All receptors come from an adult who was a healthcare worker with PCR-confirmed SARS-CoV-2 infection or an uninfected control (not recorded which). Both conserved end residues are part of each CDR3. The D gene is left open where the match is weak. Clone size is stated in some rows and not others, as once, few, many or a class when expanded.

>TRBV28|-|TRBJ2-5|-
CASAAGAVQETQYF
TGTGCCAGCGCCGCCGGGGCAGTCCAAGAGACCCAGTACTTC
>TRBV27|many|TRBJ2-5|TRBD1
CASSFYSGGVETQYF
TGTGCCAGCAGTTTCTACTCAGGGGGCGTGGAGACCCAGTACTTC
>TRBV20-1|-|TRBJ1-1|-
CSARLLQGDTEAFF
TGCAGTGCTAGGTTGCTCCAGGGCGACACTGAAGCTTTCTTT
>TRBV28|many|TRBJ2-2|-
CASSFSSGELFF
TGTGCCAGCAGTTTTAGTAGCGGGGAGCTGTTTTTT
>TRBV30|-|TRBJ2-2|TRBD2
CAWMGGTGELFF
TGTGCCTGGATGGGAGGGACCGGGGAGCTGTTTTTT
>TRBV7-2|many|TRBJ2-3|-
CASSPVVPDTQYF
TGTGCCAGCAGCCCCGTAGTCCCAGATACGCAGTATTTT
>TRBV5-1|many|TRBJ1-3|-
CASSLGEAGNTIYF
TGCGCCAGCAGCTTGGGGGAGGCTGGAAACACCATATATTTT
>TRBV7-8|many|TRBJ2-2|-
CAGVTRGTGELFF
TGTGCCGGCGTAACCAGGGGCACCGGGGAGCTGTTTTTT
>TRBV6-5|few|TRBJ1-1|TRBD1
CASGRTGGGGVTEAFF
TGTGCCAGCGGACGGACAGGGGGCGGAGGAGTCACTGAAGCTTTCTTT
>TRBV7-9|many|TRBJ1-5|-
CASSLAGQRNQPQHF
TGTGCCAGCAGCTTAGCGGGTCAACGCAATCAGCCCCAGCATTTT
>TRBV5-5|-|TRBJ1-1|-
CASSSGRGGHTEAFF
TGTGCCAGCAGCTCCGGGAGGGGCGGACACACTGAAGCTTTCTTT
>TRBV7-6|-|TRBJ1-3|-
CASSLFGGMSSGNTIYF
TGTGCCAGCAGCTTATTTGGAGGGATGAGCTCTGGAAACACCATATATTTT
>TRBV7-2|many|TRBJ2-3|TRBD2
CASRSGGYDTQYF
TGTGCCAGCAGGTCGGGGGGGTACGATACGCAGTATTTT
>TRBV10-3|many|TRBJ2-1|TRBD2
CAISESLAVSYNEQFF
TGTGCCATCAGTGAGTCTCTAGCGGTCTCCTACAATGAGCAGTTCTTC
>TRBV19|many|TRBJ1-2|-
CASSNRDGYTF
TGTGCCAGTAGTAACAGGGACGGCTACACCTTC
>TRBV24-1|many|TRBJ1-2|TRBD1
CATSDRDRGLGYTF
TGTGCCACCAGTGATCGGGACAGGGGCCTCGGCTACACCTTC
>TRBV28|-|TRBJ2-1|-
CASSLLGTVYNEQFF
TGTGCCAGCAGTTTATTGGGTACGGTCTACAATGAGCAGTTCTTC
>TRBV27|many|TRBJ2-2|TRBD2
CASSLLLAGGPTGELFF
TGTGCCAGCAGCCTTCTGCTGGCGGGGGGACCGACCGGGGAGCTGTTTTTT
>TRBV12-3/TRBV12-4|few|TRBJ2-1|-
CASSLRGSYNEQFF
TGTGCCAGCAGTTTAAGGGGGTCCTACAATGAGCAGTTCTTC
>TRBV15|many|TRBJ2-7|-
CATSSDRHQYF
TGTGCCACCAGCAGCGACAGGCATCAGTACTTC